This T cell receptor (beta chain) was obtained from a study of blood T cell repertoires in COVID-19. Study background: COVID-19 samples collected from the United States, Italy and Spain covered acute and convalescent phases. PBMCs, B-cell-depleted T cells, or T cells provided the cDNA or gDNA that made up the material.

Original handling: It was from reference gene primer amplification that nucleated cell counts were estimated. Clones were sequenced by immunoSEQ multiplex PCR, and TCRdb holds only the in-frame ones, with some missing. V, J and clone size reflect that table, while D and trimming were determined from the DNA. The sample has roughly 92,000 clones, over 80% seen once. J lost 8 bases, V lost 1 base, and 7 bases had no gene match. The CDR3 loop spans 14 amino acids. Germline CDR1 and CDR2: LGHDT and YNNKEL (reference sequence). This chain connects TRBV3-1 (or the pseudogene TRBV3-2) to TRBJ1-2, with TRBD1 matching over 7 bases. What was sequenced was peripheral blood. The source of this sequence is a woman older than 75 with active or convalescent COVID-19. CDR3 in DNA: TGTGCCAGCAGCCAAGGACAGGGAACGGGGGGCTACACCTTC. Translating it yields CASSQGQGTGGYTF.